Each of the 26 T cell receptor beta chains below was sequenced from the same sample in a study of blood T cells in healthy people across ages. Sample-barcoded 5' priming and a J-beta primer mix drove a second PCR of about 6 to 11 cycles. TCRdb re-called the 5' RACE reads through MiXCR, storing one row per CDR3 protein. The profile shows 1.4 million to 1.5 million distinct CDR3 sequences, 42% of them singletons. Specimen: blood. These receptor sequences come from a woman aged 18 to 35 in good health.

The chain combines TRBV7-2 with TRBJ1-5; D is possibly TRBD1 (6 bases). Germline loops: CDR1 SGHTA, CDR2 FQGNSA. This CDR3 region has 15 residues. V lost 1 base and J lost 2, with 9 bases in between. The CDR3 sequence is CASSLVGGGNQPQHF. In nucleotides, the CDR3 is TGTGCCAGCAGCTTAGTGGGGGGCGGCAATCAGCCCCAGCATTTT.

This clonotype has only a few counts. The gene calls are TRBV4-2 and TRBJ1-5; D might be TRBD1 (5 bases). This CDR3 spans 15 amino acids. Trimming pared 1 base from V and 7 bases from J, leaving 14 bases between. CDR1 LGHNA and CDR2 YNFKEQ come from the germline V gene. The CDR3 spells CASSQVIGARQPQHF. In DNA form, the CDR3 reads TGTGCCAGCAGCCAAGTTATAGGGGCGCGCCAGCCCCAGCATTTT.

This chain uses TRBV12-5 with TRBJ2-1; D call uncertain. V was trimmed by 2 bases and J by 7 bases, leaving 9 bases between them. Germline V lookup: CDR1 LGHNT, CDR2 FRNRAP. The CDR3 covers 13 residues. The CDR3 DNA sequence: TGTGCTAGTGGTTTGCCCGGACGGAATGAGCAGTTCTTC. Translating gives CASGLPGRNEQFF. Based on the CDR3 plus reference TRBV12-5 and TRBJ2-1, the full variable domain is DARVTQTPRHKVTEMGQEVTMRCQPILGHNTVFWYRQTMMQGLELLAYFRNRAPLDDSGMPKDRFSAEMPDATLATLKIQPSEPRDSAVYFCASGLPGRNEQFFGPGTRLTVL.

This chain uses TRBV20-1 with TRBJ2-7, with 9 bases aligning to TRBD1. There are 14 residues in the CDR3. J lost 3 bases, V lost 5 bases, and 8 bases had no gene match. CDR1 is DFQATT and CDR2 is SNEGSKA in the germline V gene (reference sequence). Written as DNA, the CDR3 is TGCAGTGCTTTACCGACAGGGGGTATCTACGAGCAGTACTTC. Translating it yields CSALPTGGIYEQYF.

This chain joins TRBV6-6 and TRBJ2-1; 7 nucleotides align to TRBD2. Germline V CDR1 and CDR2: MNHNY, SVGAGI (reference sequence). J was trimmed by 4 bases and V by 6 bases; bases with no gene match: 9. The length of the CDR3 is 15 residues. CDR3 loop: CASSHGGTGYNEQFF. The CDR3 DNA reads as TGTGCCAGCAGCCACGGGGGGACCGGATACAATGAGCAGTTCTTC.

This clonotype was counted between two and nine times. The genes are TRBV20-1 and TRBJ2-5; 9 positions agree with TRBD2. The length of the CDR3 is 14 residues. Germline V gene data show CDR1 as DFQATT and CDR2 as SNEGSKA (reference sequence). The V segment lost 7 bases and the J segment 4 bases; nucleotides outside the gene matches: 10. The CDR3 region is CSVLVTSGLETQYF. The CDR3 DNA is TGCAGTGTCCTTGTGACTAGCGGATTAGAGACCCAGTACTTC.

The CDR3 loop reads CASSEELGTYNEQFF. DNA of the CDR3: TGTGCCAGCAGTGAAGAGTTAGGGACCTACAATGAGCAGTTCTTC. The rearrangement links TRBV6-1 to TRBJ2-1; D is ambiguous. Trimming shortened V by 1 base and J by 2 bases, and 9 bases separated the two germline ends. This CDR3 is 15 amino acids long. CDR1 and CDR2 from the germline V gene are MNHNS and SASEGT.

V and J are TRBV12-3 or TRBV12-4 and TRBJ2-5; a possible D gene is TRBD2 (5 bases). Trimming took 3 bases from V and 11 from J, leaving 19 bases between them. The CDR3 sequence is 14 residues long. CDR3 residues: CASSFGMISYKQYF. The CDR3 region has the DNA TGTGCCAGCAGTTTCGGGATGATTAGTTACAAGCAGTACTTC.

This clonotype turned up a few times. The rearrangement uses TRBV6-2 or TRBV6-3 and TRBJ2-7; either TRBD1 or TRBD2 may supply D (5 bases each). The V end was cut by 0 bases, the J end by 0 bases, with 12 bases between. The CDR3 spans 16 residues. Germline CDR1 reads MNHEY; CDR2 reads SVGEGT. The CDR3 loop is CASSYSGPLSSYEQYF. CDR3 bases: TGTGCCAGCAGTTACTCGGGACCCCTAAGCTCCTACGAGCAGTACTTC.

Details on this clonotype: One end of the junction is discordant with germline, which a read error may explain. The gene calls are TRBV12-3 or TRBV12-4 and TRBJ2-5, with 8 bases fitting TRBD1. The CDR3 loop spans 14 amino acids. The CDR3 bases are TGTGCCAGCAGTTACAGGGGGAGAGAAGAGGCCCAGTACTTC. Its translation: CASSYRGREEAQYF.

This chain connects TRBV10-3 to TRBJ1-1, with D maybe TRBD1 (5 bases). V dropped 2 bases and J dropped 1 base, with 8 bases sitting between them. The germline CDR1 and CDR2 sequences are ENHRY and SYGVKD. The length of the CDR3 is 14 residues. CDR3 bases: TGTGCCATCAGTGAGCGGGACGCGAACACTGAAGCTTTCTTT. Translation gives CAISERDANTEAFF.

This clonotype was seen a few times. CDR3 loop: CASSSLAGIGEKLFF. CDR3 coding DNA: TGTGCCAGCAGTAGTCTTGCAGGGATAGGCGAAAAACTGTTTTTT. This chain links TRBV25-1 with TRBJ1-4; D perhaps matches TRBD1 (5 bases). Germline V lookup: CDR1 MGHDK, CDR2 SYGVNS. This CDR3 comprises 15 residues. V was clipped by 5 bases and J by 8 bases, with 18 bases between them.

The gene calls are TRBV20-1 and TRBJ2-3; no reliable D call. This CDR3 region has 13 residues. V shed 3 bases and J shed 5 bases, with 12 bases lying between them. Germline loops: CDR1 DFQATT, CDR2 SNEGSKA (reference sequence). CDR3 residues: CSASPLSIDTQYF. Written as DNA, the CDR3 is TGCAGTGCTAGCCCGCTTTCAATAGATACGCAGTATTTT.

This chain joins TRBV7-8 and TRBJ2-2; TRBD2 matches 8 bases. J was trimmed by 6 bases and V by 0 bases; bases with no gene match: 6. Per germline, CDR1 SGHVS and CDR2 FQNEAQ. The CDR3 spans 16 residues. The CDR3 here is CASSLAGGAYSGELFF. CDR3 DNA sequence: TGTGCCAGCAGCTTAGCCGGGGGGGCCTATTCCGGGGAGCTGTTTTTT.

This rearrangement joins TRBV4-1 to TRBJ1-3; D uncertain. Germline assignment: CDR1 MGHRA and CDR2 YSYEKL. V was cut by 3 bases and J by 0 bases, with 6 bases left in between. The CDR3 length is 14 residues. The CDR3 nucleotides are TGCGCCAGCAGCCATCCCGGCTCTGGAAACACCATATATTTT. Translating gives CASSHPGSGNTIYF.

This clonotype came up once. CDR3 residues: CASSYSTGALTSYEQYF. CDR3 in DNA: TGTGCCAGCAGTTACTCGACGGGGGCGCTAACCTCCTACGAGCAGTACTTC. This chain uses TRBV6-5 with TRBJ2-7; the D call may be TRBD1 or TRBD2 (6 bases each). This CDR3 is built from 17 residues. The V end lost 0 bases, the J end lost 0 bases, and 15 bases lay between the germline ends. Germline CDR1 is MNHEY and CDR2 is SVGAGI.

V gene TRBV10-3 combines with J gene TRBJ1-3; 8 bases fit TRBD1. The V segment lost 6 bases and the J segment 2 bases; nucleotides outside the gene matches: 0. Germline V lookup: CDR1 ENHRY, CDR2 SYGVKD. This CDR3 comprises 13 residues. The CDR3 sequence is CAIRQGAGNTIYF. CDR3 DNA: TGTGCCATCAGACAGGGGGCTGGAAACACCATATATTTT.

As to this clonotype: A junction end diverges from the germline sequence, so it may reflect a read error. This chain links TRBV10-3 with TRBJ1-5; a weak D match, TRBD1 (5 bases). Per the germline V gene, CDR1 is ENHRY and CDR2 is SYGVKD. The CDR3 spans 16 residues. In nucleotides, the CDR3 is TGTGCCATCAGTGAGGCTTCTCAGGGATCTAATCCGCCCCAGCATTTT. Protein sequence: CAISEASQGSNPPQHF.

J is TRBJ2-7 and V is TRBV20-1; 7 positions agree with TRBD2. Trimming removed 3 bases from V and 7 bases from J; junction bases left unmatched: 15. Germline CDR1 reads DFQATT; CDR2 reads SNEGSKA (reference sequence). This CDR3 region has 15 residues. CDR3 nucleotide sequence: TGCAGTGCTAGGCTCCGGGACTACCAATGGGGTGAGCAGTACTTC. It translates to CSARLRDYQWGEQYF.

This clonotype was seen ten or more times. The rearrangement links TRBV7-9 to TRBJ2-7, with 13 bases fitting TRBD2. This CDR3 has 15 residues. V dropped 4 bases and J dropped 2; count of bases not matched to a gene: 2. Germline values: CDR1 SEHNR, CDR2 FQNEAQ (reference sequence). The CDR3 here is CASSSTSGGTYEQYF. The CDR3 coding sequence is TGTGCCAGCAGCTCGACTAGCGGGGGGACCTACGAGCAGTACTTC.

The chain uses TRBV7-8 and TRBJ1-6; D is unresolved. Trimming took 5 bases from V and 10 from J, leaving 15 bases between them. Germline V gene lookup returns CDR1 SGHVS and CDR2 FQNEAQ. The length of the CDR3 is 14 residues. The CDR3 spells CASSLREEGSPLHF. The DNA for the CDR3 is TGTGCCAGCAGCCTCCGGGAAGAGGGATCACCCCTCCACTTT.

The CDR3 reads CSVEPDSGREDPDTQYF. The CDR3, as DNA: TGCAGCGTTGAGCCGGACAGTGGACGGGAGGACCCAGATACGCAGTATTTT. J is TRBJ2-3 and V is TRBV29-1, with D tentatively TRBD2 (7 bases). Trimming stripped 3 bases from V and 4 bases from J, with 23 bases between. The CDR3 covers 17 residues. The germline V gene has CDR1 SQVTM and CDR2 ANQGSEA.

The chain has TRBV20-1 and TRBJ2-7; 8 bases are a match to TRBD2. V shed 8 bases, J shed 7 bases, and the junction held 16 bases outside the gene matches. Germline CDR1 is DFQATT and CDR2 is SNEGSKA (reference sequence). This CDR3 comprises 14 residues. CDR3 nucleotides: TGCAGTACAACTCGGGGGGGGAAGTACAATGAGCAGTACTTC. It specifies CSTTRGGKYNEQYF.

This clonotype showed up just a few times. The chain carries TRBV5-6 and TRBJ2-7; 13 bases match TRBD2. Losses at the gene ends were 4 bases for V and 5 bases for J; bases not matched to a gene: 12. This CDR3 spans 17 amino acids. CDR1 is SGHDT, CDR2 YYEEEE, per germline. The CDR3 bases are TGTGCCAGCAGCCGACTAGCGGGAGGCCGTTATAAGAACGAGCAGTACTTC. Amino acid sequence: CASSRLAGGRYKNEQYF.

Here the CDR3 reads CASSSPSWRVQETQYF. The CDR3 nucleotides are TGTGCCAGCAGTTCCCCCTCCTGGCGGGTCCAAGAGACCCAGTACTTC. The chain has TRBV28 and TRBJ2-5; a possible D gene is TRBD2 (5 bases). The CDR3 extends over 16 amino acids. V lost 4 bases, J lost 1 base, and 16 bases lay in between. CDR1 MDHEN and CDR2 SYDVKM come from the germline V gene.

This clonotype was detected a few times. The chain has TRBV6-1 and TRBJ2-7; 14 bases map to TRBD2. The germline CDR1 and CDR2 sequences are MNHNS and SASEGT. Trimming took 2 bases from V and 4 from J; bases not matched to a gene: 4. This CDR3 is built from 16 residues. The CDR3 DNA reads TGTGCCAGCAGTGAATCCGGGACTAGCGGGAGTTACGAGCAGTACTTC. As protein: CASSESGTSGSYEQYF.